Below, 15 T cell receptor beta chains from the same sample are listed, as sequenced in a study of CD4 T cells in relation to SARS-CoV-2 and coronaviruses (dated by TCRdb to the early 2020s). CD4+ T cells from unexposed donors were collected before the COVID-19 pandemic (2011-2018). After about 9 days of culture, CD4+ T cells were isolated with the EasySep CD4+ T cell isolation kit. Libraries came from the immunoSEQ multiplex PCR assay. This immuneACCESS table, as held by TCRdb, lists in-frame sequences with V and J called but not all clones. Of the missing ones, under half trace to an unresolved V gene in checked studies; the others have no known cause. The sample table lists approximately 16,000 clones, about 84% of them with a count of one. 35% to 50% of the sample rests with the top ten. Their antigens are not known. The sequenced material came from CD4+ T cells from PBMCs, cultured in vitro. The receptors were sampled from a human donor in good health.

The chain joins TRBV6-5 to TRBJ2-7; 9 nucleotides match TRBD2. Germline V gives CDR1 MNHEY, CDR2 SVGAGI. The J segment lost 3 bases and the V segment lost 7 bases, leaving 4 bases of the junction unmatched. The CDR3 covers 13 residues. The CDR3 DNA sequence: TGTGCCAGCATGACGACTAGCGGCTACGAGCAGTACTTC. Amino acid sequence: CASMTTSGYEQYF.

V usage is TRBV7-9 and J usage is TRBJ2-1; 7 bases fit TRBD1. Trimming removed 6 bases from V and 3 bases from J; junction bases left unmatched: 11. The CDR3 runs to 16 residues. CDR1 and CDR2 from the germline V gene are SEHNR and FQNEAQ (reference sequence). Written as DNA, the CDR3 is TGTGCCAGCAGGGAGCAGACAGGGTTAGGCTACAATGAGCAGTTCTTC. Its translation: CASREQTGLGYNEQFF.

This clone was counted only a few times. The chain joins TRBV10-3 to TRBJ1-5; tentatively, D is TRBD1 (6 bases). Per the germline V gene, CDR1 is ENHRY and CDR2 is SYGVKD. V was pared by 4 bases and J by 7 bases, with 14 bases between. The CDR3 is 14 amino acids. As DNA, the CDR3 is TGTGCCATCAGTGTACAGGGAGAGGAGCAGCCCCAGCATTTT. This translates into CAISVQGEEQPQHF.

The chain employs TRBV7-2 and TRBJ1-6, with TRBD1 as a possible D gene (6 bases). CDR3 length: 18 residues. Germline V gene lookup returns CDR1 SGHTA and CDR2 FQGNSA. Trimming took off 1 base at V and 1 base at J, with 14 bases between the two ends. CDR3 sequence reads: CASSLVQGALSYNSPLHF. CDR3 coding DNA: TGTGCCAGCAGCTTAGTACAGGGAGCCTTATCCTATAATTCACCCCTCCACTTT.

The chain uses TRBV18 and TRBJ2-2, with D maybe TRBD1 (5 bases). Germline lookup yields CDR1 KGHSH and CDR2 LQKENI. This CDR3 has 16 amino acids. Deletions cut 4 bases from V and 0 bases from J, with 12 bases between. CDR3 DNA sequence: TGTGCCAGCTCACTAGCCAGGACACCGAACACCGGGGAGCTGTTTTTT. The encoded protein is CASSLARTPNTGELFF.

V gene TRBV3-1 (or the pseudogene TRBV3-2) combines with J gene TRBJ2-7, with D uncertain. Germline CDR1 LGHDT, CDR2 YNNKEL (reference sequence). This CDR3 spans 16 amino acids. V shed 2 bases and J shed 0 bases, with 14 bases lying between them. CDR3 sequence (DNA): TGTGCCAGCAGCCAAAACCCCAGGACCTCCTCCTACGAGCAGTACTTC. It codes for CASSQNPRTSSYEQYF.

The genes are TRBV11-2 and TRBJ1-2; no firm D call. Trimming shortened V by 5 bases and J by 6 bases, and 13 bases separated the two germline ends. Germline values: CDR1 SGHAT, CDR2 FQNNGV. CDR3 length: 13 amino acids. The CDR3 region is CASSLKGLDGYTF. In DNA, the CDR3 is TGTGCCAGCAGCCTGAAAGGACTCGATGGCTACACCTTC. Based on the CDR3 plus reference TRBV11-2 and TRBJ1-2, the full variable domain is EAGVAQSPRYKIIEKRQSVAFWCNPISGHATLYWYQQILGQGPKLLIQFQNNGVVDDSQLPKDRFSAERLKGVDSTLKIQPAKLEDSAVYLCASSLKGLDGYTFGSGTRLTVV.

CDR3 residues: CASSKGGELFF. The CDR3, as DNA: TGTGCCAGCAGCAAGGGCGGGGAGCTGTTTTTT. The genes are TRBV3-1 (or the pseudogene TRBV3-2) and TRBJ2-2; D gene ambiguous. This CDR3 spans 11 amino acids. The V and J ends lost 5 bases and 7 bases respectively, with 5 bases between them. From germline, CDR1 is LGHDT and CDR2 YNNKEL (reference sequence).

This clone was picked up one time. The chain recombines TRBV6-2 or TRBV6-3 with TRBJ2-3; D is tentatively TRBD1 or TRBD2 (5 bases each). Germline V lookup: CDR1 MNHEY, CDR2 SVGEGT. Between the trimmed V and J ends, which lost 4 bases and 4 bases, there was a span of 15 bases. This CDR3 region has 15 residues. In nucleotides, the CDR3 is TGTGCCAGCAGTTCCGGGACCGCGGGCCCAGATACGCAGTATTTT. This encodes CASSSGTAGPDTQYF.

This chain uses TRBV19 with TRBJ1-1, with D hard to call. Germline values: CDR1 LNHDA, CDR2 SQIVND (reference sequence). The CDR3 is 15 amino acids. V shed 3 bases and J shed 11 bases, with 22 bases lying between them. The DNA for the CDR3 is TGTGCCAGTAGTATCTCTGCGGGAACGAATCGATTCGCTTTCTTT. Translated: CASSISAGTNRFAFF. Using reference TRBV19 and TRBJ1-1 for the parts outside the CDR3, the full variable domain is DGGITQSPKYLFRKEGQNVTLSCEQNLNHDAMYWYRQDPGQGLRLIYYSQIVNDFQKGDIAEGYSVSREKKESFPLTVTSAQKNPTAFYLCASSISAGTNRFAFFGQGTRLTVV.

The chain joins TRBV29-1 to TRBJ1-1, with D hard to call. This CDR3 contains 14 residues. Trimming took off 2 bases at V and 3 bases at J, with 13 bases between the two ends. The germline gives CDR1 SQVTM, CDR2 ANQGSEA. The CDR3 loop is CSVENRGRYTEAFF. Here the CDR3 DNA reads TGCAGCGTTGAAAATCGGGGTCGATACACTGAAGCTTTCTTT.

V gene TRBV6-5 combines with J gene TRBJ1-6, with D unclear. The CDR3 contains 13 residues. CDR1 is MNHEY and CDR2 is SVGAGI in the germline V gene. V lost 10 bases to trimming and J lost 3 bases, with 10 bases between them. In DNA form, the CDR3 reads TGTGCCACCGGACTGGGCTATAATTCACCCCTCCACTTT. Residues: CATGLGYNSPLHF.

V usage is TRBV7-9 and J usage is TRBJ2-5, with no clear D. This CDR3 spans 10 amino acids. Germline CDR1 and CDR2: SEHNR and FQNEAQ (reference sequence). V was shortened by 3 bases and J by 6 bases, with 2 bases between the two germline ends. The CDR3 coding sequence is TGTGCCAGCAGCTTGCAGACCCAGTACTTC. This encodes CASSLQTQYF.

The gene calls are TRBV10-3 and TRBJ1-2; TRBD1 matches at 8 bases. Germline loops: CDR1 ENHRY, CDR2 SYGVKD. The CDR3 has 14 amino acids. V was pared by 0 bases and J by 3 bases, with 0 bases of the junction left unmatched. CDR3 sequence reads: CAISESDRDYGYTF. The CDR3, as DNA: TGTGCCATCAGTGAGTCGGACAGGGACTATGGCTACACCTTC.

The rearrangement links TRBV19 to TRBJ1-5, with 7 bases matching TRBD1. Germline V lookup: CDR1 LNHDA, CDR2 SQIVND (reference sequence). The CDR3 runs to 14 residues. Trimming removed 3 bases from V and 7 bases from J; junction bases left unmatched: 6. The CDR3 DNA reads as TGTGCCAGTAGTATCGGACAGGAACCCCAGCCCCAGCATTTT. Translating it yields CASSIGQEPQPQHF. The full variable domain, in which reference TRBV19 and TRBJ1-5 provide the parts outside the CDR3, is DGGITQSPKYLFRKEGQNVTLSCEQNLNHDAMYWYRQDPGQGLRLIYYSQIVNDFQKGDIAEGYSVSREKKESFPLTVTSAQKNPTAFYLCASSIGQEPQPQHFGDGTRLSIL.